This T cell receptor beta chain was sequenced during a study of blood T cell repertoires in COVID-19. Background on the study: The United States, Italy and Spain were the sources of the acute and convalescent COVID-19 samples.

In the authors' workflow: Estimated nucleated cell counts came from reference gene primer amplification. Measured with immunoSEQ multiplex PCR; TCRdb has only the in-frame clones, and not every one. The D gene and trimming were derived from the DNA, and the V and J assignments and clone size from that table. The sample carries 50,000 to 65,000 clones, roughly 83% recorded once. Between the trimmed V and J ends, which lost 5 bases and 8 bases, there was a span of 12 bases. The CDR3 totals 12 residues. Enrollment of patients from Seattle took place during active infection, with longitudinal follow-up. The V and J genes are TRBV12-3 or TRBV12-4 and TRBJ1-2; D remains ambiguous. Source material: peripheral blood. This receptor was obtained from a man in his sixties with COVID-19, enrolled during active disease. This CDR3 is CASSSSPQGYTF. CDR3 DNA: TGTGCCAGCAGTAGCTCTCCACAGGGCTACACCTTC.